Reported below is one TCR beta chain. Clinical history as reported by participants underpinned cohort assignment. Before being deemed recovered, Cohort 3 donors had two negative PCRs, clearance, or symptom resolution. Trimming removed 3 bases from V and 0 bases from J; junction bases left unmatched: 6. This CDR3 has 17 residues. CDR1 is KGHDR, CDR2 SFDVKD, per germline. The data were obtained in a study of blood T cell repertoires in COVID-19. Study summary: Italy, Spain and the United States were the sources of the convalescent and acute COVID-19 samples.

Source study methods: By means of reference gene primer amplification, nucleated cell counts were estimated. Sequenced by immunoSEQ multiplex PCR; TCRdb stores in-frame clones only, minus some. V and J calls and clone size are as listed in that table; D and trimming were resolved from the DNA. The sample lists a few hundred thousand clones; around 86% were seen once. V is TRBV24-1 and J is TRBJ2-3; 9 nucleotides match TRBD1. The sequenced sample consisted of PBMCs or T cells enriched from blood (not recorded which). The origin of this receptor is a woman aged 18 to 35 who had recovered from COVID-19. CDR3 sequence reads: CATSDGGTGRSTDTQYF. Written as DNA, the CDR3 is TGTGCCACCAGTGATGGAGGGACAGGGCGTAGCACAGATACGCAGTATTTT.